This TCR beta chain was captured by sequencing in a study of immunodeficiency (dated by TCRdb to about 2019). About the full investigation: Repertoire analysis was done to look for VDJ recombination defects and oligoclonality.

Before TCR sequencing, CD3+CD4+ T cells were sorted out of fresh PBMCs. This clone was counted a single time. No cognate antigen has been identified for it. Per-nucleotide qualities are absent, and no much larger clonotype sits a single base away. The full study reports these points: CD4+ T cell V-J pairing and productive entropy appeared similar between patients and controls. In the entropy comparisons of patients against healthy controls, patients were shown as n=3 (open circles), and an effect of thymic development was suggested only as a possibility. Severe oligoclonality, as judged by top-100 and total clonotype frequencies, was observed in patient CD8+ T cells but not in patient CD4+ T cells.

The V end loses 0 bases and the J end loses 2 bases, and a stretch of 7 bases separates them. The CDR3 runs 14 amino acids, cysteine and phenylalanine included. Only CDR3 DNA remains: 42 bases, in frame from the first base. The germline V gene provides CDR1 MNHEY and CDR2 SVGAGI. Genomic DNA was extracted with the QIAamp DNA Blood Mini Kit and sent for immunoSEQ repertoire analysis. Multiplex PCR was used to amplify CDR3 regions from a standard amount of genomic DNA template. The PCR products underwent sequencing on an Illumina platform. As for how the authors treated the data: Alignment of sequences to a reference was performed, and V, D and J gene definitions were taken from IMGT. A nearest-neighbor clustering algorithm merged closely related sequences to remove PCR and sequencing errors. V, D and J usage in productive unique and total sequences was analyzed using ImmunoSEQ Analyzer tools and R version 3.6.1. The table was pulled from immuneACCESS by TCRdb, which kept in-frame rearrangements only. Such tables lose some clones; where checked, under half of the loss comes from unresolved V genes, and the rest has no known cause. V and J calls and clone size are given by that table; D and trimming were obtained from the DNA. For this sample the table gives about 840 clones, of which 85% to 95% were detected only once. Approximately 2% of the sample comes from the top ten.

Recombination joined TRBV6-5 with TRBJ1-2, with the identity of the D gene unclear. The TCR originated in a human donor in good health. Sequenced: CD4+ T cells from blood. The CDR3 protein is CASSYSPGNYGYTF. Here is the DNA: TGTGCCAGCAGTTACTCACCGGGGAACTATGGCTACACCTTC.